The source of this T cell receptor (beta chain) is a study of T cells in Graves' hyperthyroidism and ophthalmopathy. Study-wide findings and caveats: Ophthalmopathy, which appeared later, was predicted by the model a median roughly 6.6 months before onset.

Amplified regions were TCR beta CDR3 sequences from RNA transcripts. TCR CDR3 regions were first amplified by RT-PCR with HTBI primers. TCRdb passed the multiplex PCR reads through MiXCR, listing each CDR3 protein once. The data contain some 200,000 distinct CDR3 sequences, 17% of them singletons. The table lists this clonotype with many counts. Its specificity is not known. The CDR3 runs 14 residues. Between the trimmed V and J ends, which lost 5 bases and 7 bases, there was a span of 17 bases. The V and J genes are TRBV12-3 or TRBV12-4 and TRBJ2-5; D call uncertain. This sequence originates from a man in his fifties with Graves' hyperthyroidism. Sequencing was done on a sample of blood. The CDR3 is CASSPPTWPRTQYF. CDR3 nucleotides: TGTGCCAGCAGTCCGCCCACATGGCCCAGGACCCAGTACTTC.